One and the same sample provided the 10 T cell receptor beta chains below, sequenced in a study of shared clonotypes between healthy human individuals. Repertoires were generated with immunoSEQ multiplex PCR, while TCRdb's copy carries only in-frame clones and drops some. The repertoire holds approximately 500,000 clones, with approximately 95% as singletons. The sample comprised naive CD4+ T cells sorted from blood. Subset specified: CD45RA+ positively selected. The receptors stem from a woman aged 30 to 39 in good health.

The rearrangement links TRBV4-1 to TRBJ2-7, with no clear D. V lost 1 base and J lost 5, with 6 bases in between. CDR3 length: 12 amino acids. Per the germline V gene, CDR1 is MGHRA and CDR2 is YSYEKL. DNA of the CDR3: TGCGCCAGCAGCCAAGGCACCCACGAGCAGTACTTC. This translates into CASSQGTHEQYF.

This clone was counted only a few times. The gene calls are TRBV7-8 and TRBJ1-3; TRBD1 might be the D (6 bases). The CDR3 covers 14 residues. V was clipped by 4 bases and J by 1 base, with 8 bases between them. CDR1 SGHVS and CDR2 FQNEAQ come from the germline V gene. CDR3 amino acids: CASSSGQSGNTIYF. The CDR3, as DNA: TGTGCCAGCAGCTCTGGACAGTCTGGAAACACCATATATTTT.

This rearrangement joins TRBV5-1 to TRBJ2-4; the D gene is possibly TRBD2 (6 bases). Germline-derived CDR1 and CDR2 are SGHRS and YFSETQ. V lost 8 bases to trimming and J lost 0 bases, with 18 bases between them. This CDR3 spans 16 amino acids. The CDR3 region has the DNA TGCGCCAGTCGTAGAGGCGGGAATATAGCCAAAAACATTCAGTACTTC. Protein sequence: CASRRGGNIAKNIQYF.

As regards this clone: Additional DNA sequences in this sample encode the identical CDR3. The chain combines TRBV18 with TRBJ2-3, with 7 bases lining up with TRBD2. The CDR3 contains 15 residues. Germline assignment: CDR1 KGHSH and CDR2 LQKENI. Germline trimming cut 0 bases from V and 0 bases from J; bases unmatched to any gene: 0. The CDR3 DNA sequence: TGTGCCAGCTCACCACCGGGACTAAGCACAGATACGCAGTATTTT. This codes for CASSPPGLSTDTQYF.

A single count supports this clone. The chain is built from TRBV27 and TRBJ2-3, with a tentative D call TRBD2 (6 bases). Germline CDR1 and CDR2: MNHEY and SMNVEV (reference sequence). This CDR3 region has 13 residues. Trimming shortened V by 2 bases and J by 6 bases, and 9 bases separated the two germline ends. CDR3: CASSLAGRDTQYF. As DNA, the CDR3 is TGTGCCAGCAGTTTAGCGGGAAGGGATACGCAGTATTTT.

CDR3 in DNA: TGCAGCGTTCGGTCGTGGCTAGCGGGAGCAGGGGAGCAGTTCTTC. Protein product: CSVRSWLAGAGEQFF. The chain employs TRBV29-1 and TRBJ2-1; 10 bases line up with TRBD2. V lost 5 bases, J lost 10 bases, and 14 bases stayed unmatched. The CDR3 totals 15 residues. CDR1 SQVTM and CDR2 ANQGSEA come from the germline V gene.

V is TRBV6-6 and J is TRBJ2-3, with 9 bases matching TRBD1. Losses at the gene ends were 10 bases for V and 4 bases for J; bases not matched to a gene: 6. CDR1 MNHNY and CDR2 SVGAGI come from the germline V gene (reference sequence). This CDR3 comprises 13 residues. CDR3 sequence (DNA): TGTGCCACCGGGGGACAGGGCCCAGATACGCAGTATTTT. Translated: CATGGQGPDTQYF.

The chain recombines TRBV5-4 with TRBJ1-1; TRBD1 is a possible D gene (6 bases). Trimming took off 4 bases at V and 9 bases at J, with 19 bases between the two ends. CDR1 SGHNT and CDR2 YYREEE come from the germline V gene (reference sequence). The CDR3 is 14 residues long. The CDR3: CASSAQGGAVKAFF. CDR3 DNA: TGTGCCAGCAGCGCACAGGGAGGGGCGGTAAAAGCTTTCTTT.

J is TRBJ1-1 and V is TRBV9, with D hard to call. The CDR3 runs 13 residues. With 0 bases removed from V and 1 base from J, the gap between germline ends came to 4 bases. Germline V gene sequence: CDR1 SGDLS, CDR2 YYNGEE. The CDR3 protein is CASSVVQNTEAFF. The DNA for the CDR3 is TGTGCCAGCAGCGTAGTCCAGAACACTGAAGCTTTCTTT. Using reference TRBV9 and TRBJ1-1 for the parts outside the CDR3, the full variable domain is DSGVTQTPKHLITATGQRVTLRCSPRSGDLSVYWYQQSLDQGLQFLIQYYNGEERAKGNILERFSAQQFPDLHSELNLSSLELGDSALYFCASSVVQNTEAFFGQGTRLTVV.

V and J are TRBV28 and TRBJ2-7; D unclear. The CDR3 is 18 residues long. The germline V gene encodes CDR1 MDHEN and CDR2 SYDVKM. Trimming pared 3 bases from V and 0 bases from J, leaving 21 bases between. CDR3 region: CASSFLSRVNGPSYEQYF. CDR3 nucleotide sequence: TGTGCCAGCAGTTTTCTTTCTCGGGTCAACGGGCCCTCCTACGAGCAGTACTTC. The full variable domain, completed using reference TRBV28 and TRBJ2-7, is DVKVTQSSRYLVKRTGEKVFLECVQDMDHENMFWYRQDPGLGLRLIYFSYDVKMKEKGDIPEGYSVSREKKERFSLILESASTNQTSMYLCASSFLSRVNGPSYEQYFGPGTRLTVT.